This entry concerns a single TCR beta chain. What it binds is unknown. The sample originates from a study of blood T cells in healthy people across ages. The authors ran a second PCR of roughly 6 to 12 cycles using a sample-barcoded 5' primer and a J-beta primer mix. Using its own MiXCR run on the 5' RACE reads, TCRdb lists one record per CDR3 protein. The sample yields around 1,000,000 distinct CDR3 sequences, less than 45% seen once. Around 10 milliliters was the volume of peripheral blood drawn from each donor. Study results and caveats: Age advanced and TCR beta diversity per million T cells fell, roughly linearly. There were more naive CD4+ cells and higher diversity in long-lived donors than in aged donors.

The CDR3 length is 14 residues. CDR1 MNHEY and CDR2 SVGEGT come from the germline V gene. This receptor was taken from a man between 18 and 29 years old in good health. The chain recombines TRBV6-2 or TRBV6-3 with TRBJ2-4; D not certain. TRBJ2-7 matches the DNA end more closely, so the J call is doubtful. The sample taken for sequencing was blood. CDR3 protein: CASSYNPPPYEQYF. The CDR3 DNA sequence: TGTGCCAGCAGTTACAACCCACCACCCTACGAGCAGTACTTC.